What follows describes a single T cell receptor beta chain. Its antigen is not known. This sample is drawn from a study of cytomegalovirus exposure and HLA in healthy donors. Study results and limitations: There were some public TCRs occurring in many donors, but most TCR sequences were rare. Analyzed later, association rates of TCRs varied across HLA loci, with DRB1 most and HLA-C fewest. Reports state that TCR beta sequences accurately predicted most subjects' HLA-A and HLA-B alleles. About 87% or about 30% of the time was how often most TCR beta V segments were productive, according to an earlier analysis.

The study ran its PCR with 60 Vbeta and 13 Jbeta primers. Sequenced by immunoSEQ multiplex PCR; TCRdb stores in-frame clones only, minus some. Here the sample spans about 210,000 clones, 70% to 90% being singletons. The TCR sequence derives from a girl aged 2 to 9 in good health and CMV-seronegative. The sample comprised PBMCs.

CDR3 nucleotide sequence: TGTGCCAGCCTCAGGGGAGCAACCTACGAGCAGTACTTC. It is translated as CASLRGATYEQYF. The V call is TRBV2, the J call TRBJ2-7, with a weak D call TRBD1 (6 bases). This CDR3 is built from 13 residues. Germline V gives CDR1 SNHLY, CDR2 FYNNEI. Trimming left V 8 bases short and J 2 bases short, with 13 bases between.